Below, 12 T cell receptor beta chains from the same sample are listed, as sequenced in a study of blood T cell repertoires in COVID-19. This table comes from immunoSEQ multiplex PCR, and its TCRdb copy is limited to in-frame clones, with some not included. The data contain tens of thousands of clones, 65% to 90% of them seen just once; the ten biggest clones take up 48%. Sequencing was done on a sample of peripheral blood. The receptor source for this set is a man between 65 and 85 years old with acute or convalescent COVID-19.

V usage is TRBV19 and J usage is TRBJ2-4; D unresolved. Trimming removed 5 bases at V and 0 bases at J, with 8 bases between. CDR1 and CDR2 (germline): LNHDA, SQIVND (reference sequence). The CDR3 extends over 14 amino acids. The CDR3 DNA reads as TGTGCCAGTAGTGACACCTTAGCCAAAAACATTCAGTACTTC. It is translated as CASSDTLAKNIQYF.

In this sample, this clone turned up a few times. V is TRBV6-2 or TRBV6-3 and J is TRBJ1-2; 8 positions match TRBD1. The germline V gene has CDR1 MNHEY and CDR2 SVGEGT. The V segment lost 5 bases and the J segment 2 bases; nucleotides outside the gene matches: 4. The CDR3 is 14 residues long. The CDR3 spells CASSRGQGNYGYTF. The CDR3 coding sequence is TGTGCCAGCAGTCGAGGACAGGGCAACTATGGCTACACCTTC.

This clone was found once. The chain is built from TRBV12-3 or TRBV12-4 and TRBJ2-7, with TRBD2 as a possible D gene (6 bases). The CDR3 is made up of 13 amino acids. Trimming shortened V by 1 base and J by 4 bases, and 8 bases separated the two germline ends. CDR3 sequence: CASSLVRGYEQYF. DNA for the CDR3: TGTGCCAGCAGTTTAGTCCGGGGGTACGAGCAGTACTTC.

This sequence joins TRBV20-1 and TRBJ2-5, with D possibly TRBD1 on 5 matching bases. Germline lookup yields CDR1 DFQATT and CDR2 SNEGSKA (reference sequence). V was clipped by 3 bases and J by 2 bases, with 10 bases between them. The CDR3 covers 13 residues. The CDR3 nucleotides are TGCAGTGCTAGTACAGGCTTTCAAGAGACCCAGTACTTC. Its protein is CSASTGFQETQYF.

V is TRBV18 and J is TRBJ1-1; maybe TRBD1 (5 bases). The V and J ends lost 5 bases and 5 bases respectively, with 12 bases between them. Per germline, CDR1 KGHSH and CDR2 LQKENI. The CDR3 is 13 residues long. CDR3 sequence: CASSDSGGTEAFF. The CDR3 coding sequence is TGTGCCAGCTCAGACAGTGGGGGGACTGAAGCTTTCTTT.

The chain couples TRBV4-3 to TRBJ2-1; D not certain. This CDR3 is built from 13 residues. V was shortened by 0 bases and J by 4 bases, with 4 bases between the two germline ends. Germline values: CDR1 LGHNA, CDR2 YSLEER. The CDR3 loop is CASSQDMYNEQFF. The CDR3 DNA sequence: TGCGCCAGCAGCCAAGATATGTACAATGAGCAGTTCTTC.

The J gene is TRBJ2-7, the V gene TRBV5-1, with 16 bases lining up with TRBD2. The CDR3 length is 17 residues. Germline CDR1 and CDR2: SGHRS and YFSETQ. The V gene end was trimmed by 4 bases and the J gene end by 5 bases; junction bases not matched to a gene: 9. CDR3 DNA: TGCGCCAGCAGCCGGGGACTAGCGGGAGGGCGGCTACACGAGCAGTACTTC. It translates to CASSRGLAGGRLHEQYF.

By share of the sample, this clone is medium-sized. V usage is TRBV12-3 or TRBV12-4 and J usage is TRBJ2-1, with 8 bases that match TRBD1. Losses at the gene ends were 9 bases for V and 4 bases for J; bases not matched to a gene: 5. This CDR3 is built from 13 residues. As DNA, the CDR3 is TGTGCCAGATTTACAGGGGGATACAATGAGCAGTTCTTC. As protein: CARFTGGYNEQFF.

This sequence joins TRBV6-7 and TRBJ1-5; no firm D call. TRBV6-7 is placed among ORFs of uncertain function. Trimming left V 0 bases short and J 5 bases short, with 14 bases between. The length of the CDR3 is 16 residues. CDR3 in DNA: TGTGCCAGCAGTTACTCGATGGCGGAGCCGGATCAGCCCCAGCATTTT. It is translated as CASSYSMAEPDQPQHF.

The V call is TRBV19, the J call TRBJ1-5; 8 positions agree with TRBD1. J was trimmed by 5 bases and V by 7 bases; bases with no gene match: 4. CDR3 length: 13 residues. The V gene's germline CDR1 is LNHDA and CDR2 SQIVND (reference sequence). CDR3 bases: TGTGCCAGTACCCTGACAGGGGATCAGCCCCAGCATTTT. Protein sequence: CASTLTGDQPQHF. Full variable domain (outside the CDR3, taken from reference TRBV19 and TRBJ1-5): DGGITQSPKYLFRKEGQNVTLSCEQNLNHDAMYWYRQDPGQGLRLIYYSQIVNDFQKGDIAEGYSVSREKKESFPLTVTSAQKNPTAFYLCASTLTGDQPQHFGDGTRLSIL.

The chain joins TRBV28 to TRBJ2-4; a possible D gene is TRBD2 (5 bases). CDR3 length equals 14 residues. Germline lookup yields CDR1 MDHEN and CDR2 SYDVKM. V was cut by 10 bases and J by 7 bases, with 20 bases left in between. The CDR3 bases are TGTGCCACCTCTTCTAGCCTGGATTGGAACATTCAGTACTTC. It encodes CATSSSLDWNIQYF.

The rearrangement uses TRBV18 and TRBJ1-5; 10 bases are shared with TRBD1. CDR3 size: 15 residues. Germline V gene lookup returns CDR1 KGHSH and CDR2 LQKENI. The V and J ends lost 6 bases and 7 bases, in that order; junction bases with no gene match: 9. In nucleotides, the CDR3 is TGTGCCAGCTCTAAAGACAGGGGGCTAGGGCAGCCCCAGCATTTT. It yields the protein CASSKDRGLGQPQHF.